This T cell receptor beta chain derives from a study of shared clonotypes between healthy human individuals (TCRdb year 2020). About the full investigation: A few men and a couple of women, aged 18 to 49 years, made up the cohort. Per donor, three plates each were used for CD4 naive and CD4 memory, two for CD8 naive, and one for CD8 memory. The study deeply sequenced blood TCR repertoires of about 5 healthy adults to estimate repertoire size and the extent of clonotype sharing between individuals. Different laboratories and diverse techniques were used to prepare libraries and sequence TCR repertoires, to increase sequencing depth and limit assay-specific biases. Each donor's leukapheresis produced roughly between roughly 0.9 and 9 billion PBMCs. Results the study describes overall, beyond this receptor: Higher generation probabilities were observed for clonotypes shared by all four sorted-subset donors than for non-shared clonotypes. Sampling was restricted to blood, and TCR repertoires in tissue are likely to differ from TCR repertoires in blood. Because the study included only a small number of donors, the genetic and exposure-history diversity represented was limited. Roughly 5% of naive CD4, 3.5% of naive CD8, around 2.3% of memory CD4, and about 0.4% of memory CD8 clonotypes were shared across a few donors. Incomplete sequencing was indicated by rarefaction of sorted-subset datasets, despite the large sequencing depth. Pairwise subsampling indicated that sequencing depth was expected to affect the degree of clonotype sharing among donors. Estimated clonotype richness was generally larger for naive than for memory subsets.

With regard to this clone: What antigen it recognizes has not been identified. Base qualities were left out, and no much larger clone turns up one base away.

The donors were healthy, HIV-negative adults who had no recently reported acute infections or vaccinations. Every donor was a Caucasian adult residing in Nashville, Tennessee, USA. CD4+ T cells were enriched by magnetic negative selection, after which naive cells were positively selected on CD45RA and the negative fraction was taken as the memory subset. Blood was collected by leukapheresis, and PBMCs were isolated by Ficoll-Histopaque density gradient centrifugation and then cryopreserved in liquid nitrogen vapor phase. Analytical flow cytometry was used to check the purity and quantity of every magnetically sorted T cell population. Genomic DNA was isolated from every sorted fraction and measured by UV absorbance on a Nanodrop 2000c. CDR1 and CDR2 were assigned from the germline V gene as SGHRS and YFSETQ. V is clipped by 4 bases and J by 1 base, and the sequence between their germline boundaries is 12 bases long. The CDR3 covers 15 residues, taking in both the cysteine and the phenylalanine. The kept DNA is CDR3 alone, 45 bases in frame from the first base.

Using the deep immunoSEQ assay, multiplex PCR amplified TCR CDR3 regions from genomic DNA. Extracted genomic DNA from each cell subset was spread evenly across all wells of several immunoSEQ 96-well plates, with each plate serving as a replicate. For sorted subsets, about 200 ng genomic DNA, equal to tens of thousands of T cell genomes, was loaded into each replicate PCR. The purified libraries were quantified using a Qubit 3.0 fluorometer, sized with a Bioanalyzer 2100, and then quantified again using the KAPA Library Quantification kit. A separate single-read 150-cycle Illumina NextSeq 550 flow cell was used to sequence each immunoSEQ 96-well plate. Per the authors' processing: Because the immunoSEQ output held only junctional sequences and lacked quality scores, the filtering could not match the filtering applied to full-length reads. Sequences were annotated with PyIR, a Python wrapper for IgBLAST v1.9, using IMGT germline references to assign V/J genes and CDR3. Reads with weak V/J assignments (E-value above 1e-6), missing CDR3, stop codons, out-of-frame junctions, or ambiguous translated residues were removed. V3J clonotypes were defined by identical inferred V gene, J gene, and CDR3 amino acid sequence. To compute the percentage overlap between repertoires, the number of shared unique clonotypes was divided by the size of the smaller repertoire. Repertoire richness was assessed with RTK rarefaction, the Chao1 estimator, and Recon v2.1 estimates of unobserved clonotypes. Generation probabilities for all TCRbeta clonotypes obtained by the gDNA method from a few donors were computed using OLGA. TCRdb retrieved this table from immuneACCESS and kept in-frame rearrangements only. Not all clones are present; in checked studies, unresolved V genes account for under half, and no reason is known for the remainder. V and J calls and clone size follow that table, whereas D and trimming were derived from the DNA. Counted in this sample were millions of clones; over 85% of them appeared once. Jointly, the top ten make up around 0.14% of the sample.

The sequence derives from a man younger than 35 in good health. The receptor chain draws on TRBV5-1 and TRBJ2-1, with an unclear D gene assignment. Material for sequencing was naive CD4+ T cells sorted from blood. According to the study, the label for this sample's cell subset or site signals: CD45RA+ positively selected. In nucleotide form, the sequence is TGCGCCAGCAGCCGGGCGTCCGGGTCCTACAATGAGCAGTTCTTC. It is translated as CASSRASGSYNEQFF. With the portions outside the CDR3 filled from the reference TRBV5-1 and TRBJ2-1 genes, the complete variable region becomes KAGVTQTPRYLIKTRGQQVTLSCSPISGHRSVSWYQQTPGQGLQFLFEYFSETQRNKGNFPGRFSGRQFSNSRSEMNVSTLELGDSALYLCASSRASGSYNEQFFGPGTRLTVL.